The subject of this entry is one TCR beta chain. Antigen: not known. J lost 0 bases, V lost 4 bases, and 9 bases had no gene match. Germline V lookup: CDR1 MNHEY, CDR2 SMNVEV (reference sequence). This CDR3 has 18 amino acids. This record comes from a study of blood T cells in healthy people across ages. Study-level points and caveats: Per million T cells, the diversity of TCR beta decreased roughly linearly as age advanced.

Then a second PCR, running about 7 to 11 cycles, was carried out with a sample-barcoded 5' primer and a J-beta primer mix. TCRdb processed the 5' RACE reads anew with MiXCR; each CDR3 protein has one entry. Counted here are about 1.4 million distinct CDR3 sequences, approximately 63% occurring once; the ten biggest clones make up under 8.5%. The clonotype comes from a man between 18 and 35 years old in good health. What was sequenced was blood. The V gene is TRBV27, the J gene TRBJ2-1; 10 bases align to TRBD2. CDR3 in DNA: TGTGCCAGCAGTTCTAAACCCCCTAGCGGGGGCTCCTACAATGAGCAGTTCTTC. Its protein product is CASSSKPPSGGSYNEQFF.